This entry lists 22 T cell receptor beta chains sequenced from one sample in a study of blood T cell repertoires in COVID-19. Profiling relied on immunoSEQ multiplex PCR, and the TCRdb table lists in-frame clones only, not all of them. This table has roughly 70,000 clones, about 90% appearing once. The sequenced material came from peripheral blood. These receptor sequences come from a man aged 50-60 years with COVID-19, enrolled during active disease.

CDR3 residues: CASSRRSGRAETQYF. CDR3 DNA: TGTGCCAGCAGCCGTCGTAGCGGGAGGGCCGAGACCCAGTACTTC. This rearrangement joins TRBV7-9 to TRBJ2-5, with TRBD2 matching 11 bases. The V gene's germline CDR1 is SEHNR and CDR2 FQNEAQ (reference sequence). With V trimmed by 5 bases and J by 5 bases, 7 bases remained unmatched. CDR3 length equals 15 residues.

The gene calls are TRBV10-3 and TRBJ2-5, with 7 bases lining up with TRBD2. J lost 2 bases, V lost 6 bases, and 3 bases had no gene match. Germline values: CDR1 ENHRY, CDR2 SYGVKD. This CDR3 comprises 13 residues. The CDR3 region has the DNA TGTGCCATCAGGGCTAGCGGACAAGAGACCCAGTACTTC. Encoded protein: CAIRASGQETQYF.

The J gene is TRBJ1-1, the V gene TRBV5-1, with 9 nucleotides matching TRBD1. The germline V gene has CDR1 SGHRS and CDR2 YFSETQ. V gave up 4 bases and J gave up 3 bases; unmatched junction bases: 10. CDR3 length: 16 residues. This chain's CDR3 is CASSRIPQGADTEAFF. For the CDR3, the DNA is TGCGCCAGCAGCCGCATCCCACAGGGGGCAGACACTGAAGCTTTCTTT.

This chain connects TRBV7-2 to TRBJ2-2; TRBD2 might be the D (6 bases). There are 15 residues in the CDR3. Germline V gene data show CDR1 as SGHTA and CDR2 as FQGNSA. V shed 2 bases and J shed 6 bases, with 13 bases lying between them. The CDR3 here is CASSLWVGGAGELFF. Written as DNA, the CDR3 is TGTGCCAGCAGCTTATGGGTGGGGGGAGCCGGGGAGCTGTTTTTT.

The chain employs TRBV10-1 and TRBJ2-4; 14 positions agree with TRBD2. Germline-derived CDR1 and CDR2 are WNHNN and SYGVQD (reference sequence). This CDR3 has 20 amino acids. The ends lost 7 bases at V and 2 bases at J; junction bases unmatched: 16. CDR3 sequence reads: CASTIEPTSGRAGTKNIQYF. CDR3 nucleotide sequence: TGCGCCAGCACCATCGAGCCGACTAGCGGGAGGGCCGGAACCAAAAACATTCAGTACTTC.

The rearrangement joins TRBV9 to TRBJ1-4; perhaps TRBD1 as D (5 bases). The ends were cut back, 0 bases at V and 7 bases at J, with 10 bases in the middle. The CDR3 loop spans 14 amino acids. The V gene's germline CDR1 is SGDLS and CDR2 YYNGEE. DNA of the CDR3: TGTGCCAGCAGCGTAGGGGGCTGGCGTGAAAAACTGTTTTTT. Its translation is CASSVGGWREKLFF.

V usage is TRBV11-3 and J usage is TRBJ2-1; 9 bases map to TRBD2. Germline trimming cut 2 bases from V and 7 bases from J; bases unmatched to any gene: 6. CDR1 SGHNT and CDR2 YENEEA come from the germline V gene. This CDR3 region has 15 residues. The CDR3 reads CASSLNSGGWNEQFF. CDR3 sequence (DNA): TGTGCCAGCAGCTTAAATAGCGGGGGATGGAATGAGCAGTTCTTC.

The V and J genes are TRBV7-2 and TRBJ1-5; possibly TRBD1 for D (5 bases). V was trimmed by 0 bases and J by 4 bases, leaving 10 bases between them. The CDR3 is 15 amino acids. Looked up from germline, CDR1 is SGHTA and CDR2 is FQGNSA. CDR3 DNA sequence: TGTGCCAGCAGCTTAGCCTCTCAGGGAAATCAGCCCCAGCATTTT. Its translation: CASSLASQGNQPQHF.

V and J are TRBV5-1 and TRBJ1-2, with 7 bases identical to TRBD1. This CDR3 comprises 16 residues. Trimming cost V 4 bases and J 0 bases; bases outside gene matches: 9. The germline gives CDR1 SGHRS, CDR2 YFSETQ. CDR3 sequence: CASSRRTGASNYGYTF. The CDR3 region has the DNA TGCGCCAGCAGCCGGAGGACAGGCGCATCTAACTATGGCTACACCTTC.

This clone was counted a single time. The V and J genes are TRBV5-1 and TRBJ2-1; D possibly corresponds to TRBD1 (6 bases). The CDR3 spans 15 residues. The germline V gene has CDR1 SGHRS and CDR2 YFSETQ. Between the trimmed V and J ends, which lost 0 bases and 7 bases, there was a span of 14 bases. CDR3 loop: CASSLGLQGLNEQFF. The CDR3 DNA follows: TGCGCCAGCAGCTTGGGTCTCCAGGGGCTAAATGAGCAGTTCTTC.

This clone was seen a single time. CDR3 loop: CASSRIDRSTDTQYF. The DNA of the CDR3 is TGTGCCAGCAGTCGCATCGACAGGAGCACAGATACGCAGTATTTT. This chain links TRBV6-2 or TRBV6-3 with TRBJ2-3; tentatively, D is TRBD1 (6 bases). Germline V gives CDR1 MNHEY, CDR2 SVGEGT. There are 15 residues in the CDR3. V lost 5 bases and J 0 bases, leaving 12 bases between the germline ends.

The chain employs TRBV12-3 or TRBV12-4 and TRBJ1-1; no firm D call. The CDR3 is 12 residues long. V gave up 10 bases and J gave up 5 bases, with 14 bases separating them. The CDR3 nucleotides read TGTGCCACCTACCCGGGTGAGACTGAAGCTTTCTTT. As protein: CATYPGETEAFF.

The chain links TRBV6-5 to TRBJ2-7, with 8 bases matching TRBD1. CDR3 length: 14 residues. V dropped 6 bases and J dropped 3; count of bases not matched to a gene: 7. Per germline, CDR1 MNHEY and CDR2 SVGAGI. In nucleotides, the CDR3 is TGTGCCAGCAGATTAGACAGGGGAGGCTACGAGCAGTACTTC. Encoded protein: CASRLDRGGYEQYF.

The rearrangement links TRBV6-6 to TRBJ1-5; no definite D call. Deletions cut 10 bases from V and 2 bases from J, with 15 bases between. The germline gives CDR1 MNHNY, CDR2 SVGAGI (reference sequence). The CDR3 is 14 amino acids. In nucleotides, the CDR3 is TGTGCCACCAACAGTCGGAGGGGCAATCAGCCCCAGCATTTT. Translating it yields CATNSRRGNQPQHF.

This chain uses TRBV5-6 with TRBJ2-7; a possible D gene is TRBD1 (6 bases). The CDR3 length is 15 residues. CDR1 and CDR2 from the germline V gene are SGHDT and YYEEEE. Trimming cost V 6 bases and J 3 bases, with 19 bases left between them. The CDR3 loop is CASTRFGQTSYEQYF. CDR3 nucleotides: TGTGCCAGCACCCGCTTCGGACAGACAAGCTACGAGCAGTACTTC. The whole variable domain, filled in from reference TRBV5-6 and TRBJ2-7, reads DAGVTQSPTHLIKTRGQQVTLRCSPKSGHDTVSWYQQALGQGPQFIFQYYEEEERQRGNFPDRFSGHQFPNYSSELNVNALLLGDSALYLCASTRFGQTSYEQYFGPGTRLTVT.

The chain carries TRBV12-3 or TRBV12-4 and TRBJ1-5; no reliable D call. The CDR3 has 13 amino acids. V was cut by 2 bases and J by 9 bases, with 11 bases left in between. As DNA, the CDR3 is TGTGCCAGCAGTTTAAACGAGCAACTGCCCCAGCATTTT. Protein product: CASSLNEQLPQHF.

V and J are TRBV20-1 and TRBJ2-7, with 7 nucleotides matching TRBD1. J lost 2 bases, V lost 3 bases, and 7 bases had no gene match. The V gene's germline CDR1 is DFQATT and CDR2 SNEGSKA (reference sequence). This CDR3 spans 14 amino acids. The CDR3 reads CSASPDRPTYEQYF. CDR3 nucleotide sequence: TGCAGTGCTAGTCCGGACAGGCCTACCTACGAGCAGTACTTC.

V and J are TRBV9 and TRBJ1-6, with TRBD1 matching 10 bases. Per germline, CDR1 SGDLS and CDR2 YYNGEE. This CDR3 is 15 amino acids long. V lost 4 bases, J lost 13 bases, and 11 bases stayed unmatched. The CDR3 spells CASSPGDRGRSPLHF. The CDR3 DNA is TGTGCCAGCAGCCCAGGGGACAGGGGTAGGTCGCCCCTCCACTTT.

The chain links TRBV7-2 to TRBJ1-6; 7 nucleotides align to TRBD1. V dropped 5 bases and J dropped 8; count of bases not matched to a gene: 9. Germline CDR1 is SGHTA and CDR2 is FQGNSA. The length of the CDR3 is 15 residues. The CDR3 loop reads CASSPRRGTDSPLHF. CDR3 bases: TGTGCCAGCAGCCCCCGCAGGGGGACCGATTCACCCCTCCACTTT.

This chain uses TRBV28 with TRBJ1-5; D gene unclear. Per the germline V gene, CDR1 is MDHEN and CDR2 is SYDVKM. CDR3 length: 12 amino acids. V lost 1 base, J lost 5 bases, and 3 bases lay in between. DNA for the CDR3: TGTGCCAGCAGTTTATTAGATCAGCCCCAGCATTTT. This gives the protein CASSLLDQPQHF.

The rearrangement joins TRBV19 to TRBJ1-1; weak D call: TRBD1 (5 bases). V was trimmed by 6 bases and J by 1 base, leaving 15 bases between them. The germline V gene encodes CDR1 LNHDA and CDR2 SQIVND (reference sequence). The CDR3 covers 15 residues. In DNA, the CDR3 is TGTGCCAGTAGATCCGGGGGACGATCGAACACTGAAGCTTTCTTT. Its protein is CASRSGGRSNTEAFF.

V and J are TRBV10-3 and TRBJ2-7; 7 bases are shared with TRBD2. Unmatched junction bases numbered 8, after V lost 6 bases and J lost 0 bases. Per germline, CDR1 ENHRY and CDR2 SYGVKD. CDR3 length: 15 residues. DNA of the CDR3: TGTGCCATCAGCCCTAGGGCTAGCGGCTCCTACGAGCAGTACTTC. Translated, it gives CAISPRASGSYEQYF.